This is a list of T cell receptor beta chains from one sample in a study of chemoradiotherapy in HPV16-positive cancers. Here immunoSEQ multiplex PCR was the method, and the copy in TCRdb shows in-frame clones only, minus some. Altogether about 32,000 clones are present, approximately 89% being singletons, with the ten largest covering 4.8%. Sequencing used blood, obtained from a patient who underwent chemoradiotherapy. These receptors were taken from a human donor with HPV-associated anogenital cancer. The CDR3 runs from the conserved cysteine through the conserved F or W. Fields, in order: CDR3 length, clone size, D gene, V gene, J gene, CDR3 DNA, CDR3 protein. The D gene is left open where the match is weak. The size of a clone is reported for some rows only, either as once, few or many, or as a class for expanded clones.

15	.	.	TRBV7-9	TRBJ2-4	TGTGCCAGCAGCCAATTTCCCTTAGCCAAAAACATTCAGTACTTC	CASSQFPLAKNIQYF
15	.	.	TRBV14	TRBJ2-3	TGTGCCAGCAGCCCGGTCAGGGTCAGCACAGATACGCAGTATTTT	CASSPVRVSTDTQYF
16	.	TRBD1	TRBV2	TRBJ2-2	TGTGCCAGCAGTGAATGGGACAGGGGCGGAACCGGGGAGCTGTTTTTT	CASSEWDRGGTGELFF
13	.	.	TRBV6-6	TRBJ2-7	TGTGCCAGCGGCGGGGTAGGGGCATACGAGCAGTACTTC	CASGGVGAYEQYF
12	.	.	TRBV10-3	TRBJ1-1	TGTGCCATCAGTGAGTCGGCGGGGGAAGCTTTCTTT	CAISESAGEAFF
16	.	.	TRBV6-1	TRBJ1-3	TGTGCCAGCAGTGAATTTGGGGGGATAACTGGAAACACCATATATTTT	CASSEFGGITGNTIYF
16	few	TRBD2	TRBV14	TRBJ2-7	TGTGCCAGCAGCCAAGGACTAGCGGGAGGAGAGGGCAAGCAGTACTTC	CASSQGLAGGEGKQYF
14	.	.	TRBV27	TRBJ1-1	TGTGCCAGCAAAAAACTTTCAGAGAACACTGAAGCTTTCTTT	CASKKLSENTEAFF
17	.	.	TRBV11-2	TRBJ2-2	TGTGCCAGCAGCTCCCTCGGGGGGACATTTTCACCTGGGGAGCTGTTTTTT	CASSSLGGTFSPGELFF
14	.	TRBD1	TRBV27	TRBJ1-2	TGTGCCAGCAGTTTTCGGGAGGGGGCCTATGGCTACACCTTC	CASSFREGAYGYTF
13	.	.	TRBV11-3	TRBJ1-1	TGTGCCAGCAGCTCGGACAGAGACACTGAAGCTTTCTTT	CASSSDRDTEAFF
13	few	.	TRBV7-2	TRBJ1-3	TGTGCCAGCCTCCCATCGGGGGGAAACACCATATATTTT	CASLPSGGNTIYF
15	.	.	TRBV2	TRBJ2-7	TGTGCCAGCAGCCCGGGGCAGGGGCAATCCTACGAGCAGTACTTC	CASSPGQGQSYEQYF
16	.	.	TRBV11-1	TRBJ2-1	TGTGCCAGCAGCTCTCGGGACACCCGTTCCTACAATGAGCAGTTCTTC	CASSSRDTRSYNEQFF
14	.	.	TRBV10-3	TRBJ2-3	TGTGCCACCCGTCCTGGGACAGCTTCACAGAGCGGGGATTTT	CATRPGTASQSGDF
15	.	.	TRBV7-2	TRBJ1-4	TGTGCCAGCAGCCCGGTTGGCGGCAGGAGCGAAAAACTGTTTTTT	CASSPVGGRSEKLFF
14	.	TRBD1	TRBV10-2	TRBJ2-1	TGCGCCAGCAGGGAGGGACAGGGTCCTTATGAGCAGTTCTTC	CASREGQGPYEQFF
14	.	.	TRBV7-9	TRBJ2-1	TGTGCCAGCAGCTTAGGGGCTAGTAGGGGTGAGCAGTTCTTC	CASSLGASRGEQFF
15	.	TRBD2	TRBV4-1	TRBJ2-7	TGCGCCAGCAGCCTTCTGGTAGCGGGGATGTACGAGCAGTACTTC	CASSLLVAGMYEQYF
16	.	.	TRBV5-8	TRBJ2-5	TGTGCCAGCAGCTTAATATTTGGGGGCGGGTCAGAGACCCAGTACTTC	CASSLIFGGGSETQYF
14	.	.	TRBV19	TRBJ1-5	TGTGCCAGTACTGAGTGGGGAATCAATCAGCCCCAGCATTTT	CASTEWGINQPQHF
14	once	.	TRBV5-4	TRBJ1-4	TGTGCCAGCAGCTTGGATCAAACTAATGAAAAACTGTTTTTT	CASSLDQTNEKLFF